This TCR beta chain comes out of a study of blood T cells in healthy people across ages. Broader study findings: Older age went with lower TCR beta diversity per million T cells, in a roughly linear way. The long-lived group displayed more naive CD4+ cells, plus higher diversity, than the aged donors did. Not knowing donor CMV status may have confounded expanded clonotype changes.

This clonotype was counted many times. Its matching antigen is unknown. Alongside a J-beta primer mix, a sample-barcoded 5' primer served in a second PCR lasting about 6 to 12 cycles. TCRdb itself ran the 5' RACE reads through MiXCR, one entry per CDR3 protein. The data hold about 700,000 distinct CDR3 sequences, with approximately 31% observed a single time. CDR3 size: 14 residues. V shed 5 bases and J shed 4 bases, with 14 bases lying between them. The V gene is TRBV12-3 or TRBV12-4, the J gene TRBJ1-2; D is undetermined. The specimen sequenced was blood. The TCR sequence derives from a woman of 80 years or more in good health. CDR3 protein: CASSPSGRTYGYTF. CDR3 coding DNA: TGTGCCAGCAGTCCCTCTGGGAGAACCTATGGCTACACCTTC.